Each of the 9 T cell receptor beta chains below was sequenced from the same sample in a study of cytomegalovirus exposure and HLA in healthy donors. The PCR ran on 60 Vbeta and 13 Jbeta primers. Sequenced by immunoSEQ multiplex PCR; TCRdb stores in-frame clones only, minus some. This specimen shows around 130,000 clones; the ten leading clones hold 2%. Sequences were obtained from PBMCs. These receptors originate from a woman in her sixties in good health and CMV-seronegative.

CDR3 amino acids: CASSLQNDYGYTF. CDR3 nucleotide sequence: TGCGCCAGCAGCTTACAGAATGACTATGGCTACACCTTC. V usage is TRBV5-1 and J usage is TRBJ1-2; D unclear. Trimming removed 2 bases from V and 3 bases from J, with 8 bases in between. The CDR3 contains 13 residues. Germline CDR1 reads SGHRS; CDR2 reads YFSETQ.

This rearrangement joins TRBV7-2 to TRBJ2-3; 7 bases are shared with TRBD1. The J segment lost 6 bases and the V segment lost 7 bases, leaving 16 bases of the junction unmatched. From germline, CDR1 is SGHTA and CDR2 FQGNSA. This CDR3 comprises 16 residues. The CDR3 nucleotides are TGTGCCAGCACCTCAACCCCCAGCAGGGGGTTTGATACGCAGTATTTT. This sequence encodes CASTSTPSRGFDTQYF.

The rearrangement joins TRBV29-1 to TRBJ1-6; D call uncertain. With 8 bases removed from V and 0 bases from J, the gap between germline ends came to 11 bases. The V gene's germline CDR1 is SQVTM and CDR2 ANQGSEA. This CDR3 is built from 14 residues. This CDR3 reads CSPTGSSYNSPLHF. DNA of the CDR3: TGCAGCCCAACCGGTAGCTCCTATAATTCACCCCTCCACTTT. Full variable domain (outside the CDR3, taken from reference TRBV29-1 and TRBJ1-6): SAVISQKPSRDICQRGTSLTIQCQVDSQVTMMFWYRQQPGQSLTLIATANQGSEATYESGFVIDKFPISRPNLTFSTLTVSNMSPEDSSIYLCSPTGSSYNSPLHFGNGTRLTVT.

The CDR3 DNA is TGTGCCAGCTCACCTTCCGGGACACCCAGTGAAAAACTGTTTTTT. Translated: CASSPSGTPSEKLFF. The chain uses TRBV18 and TRBJ1-4; D might be TRBD1 (6 bases). Germline V gives CDR1 KGHSH, CDR2 LQKENI. The CDR3 extends over 15 amino acids. V was trimmed by 3 bases and J by 7 bases, leaving 15 bases between them.

This chain connects TRBV7-9 to TRBJ2-1; D may be TRBD2 (6 bases). The CDR3 runs to 15 residues. V was clipped by 1 base and J by 4 bases, with 11 bases between them. Germline V gene sequence: CDR1 SEHNR, CDR2 FQNEAQ (reference sequence). In nucleotides, the CDR3 is TGTGCCAGCAGCTTAGACGGGGGTACGTACAATGAGCAGTTCTTC. This translates into CASSLDGGTYNEQFF.

The chain is built from TRBV27 and TRBJ1-5, with TRBD1 as a possible D gene (5 bases). The germline V gene encodes CDR1 MNHEY and CDR2 SMNVEV (reference sequence). Trimming left V 6 bases short and J 7 bases short, with 19 bases between. CDR3 length: 15 residues. The CDR3 coding sequence is TGTGCCAGCAGACCGAACACGGGGGGAGGGCAGCCCCAGCATTTT. This codes for CASRPNTGGGQPQHF.

The chain recombines TRBV25-1 with TRBJ1-1; 7 nucleotides line up with TRBD1. Germline assignment: CDR1 MGHDK and CDR2 SYGVNS. The V and J ends lost 7 bases and 1 base, in that order; junction bases with no gene match: 9. This CDR3 has 15 amino acids. The CDR3 reads CASIETGQKNTEAFF. For the CDR3, the DNA is TGTGCCAGCATCGAAACGGGACAGAAGAACACTGAAGCTTTCTTT.

With regard to this clone: Different DNA sequences within this sample yield the same CDR3. The chain links TRBV11-2 to TRBJ1-4; D perhaps matches TRBD1 (6 bases). Trimming took off 0 bases at V and 7 bases at J, with 12 bases between the two ends. This CDR3 has 15 amino acids. CDR1 is SGHAT and CDR2 is FQNNGV in the germline V gene. CDR3 sequence (DNA): TGTGCCAGCAGCTTAGATACAGGGAGGGGTGAAAAACTGTTTTTT. This translates into CASSLDTGRGEKLFF.

The chain is built from TRBV2 and TRBJ2-3, with 13 bases fitting TRBD2. Germline V gene lookup returns CDR1 SNHLY and CDR2 FYNNEI. V lost 6 bases and J lost 10; bases outside the gene matches: 10. CDR3 length: 15 amino acids. The CDR3 DNA reads TGTGCCAGCAGGGTCGGTTCGACTAGCGGGGGGCCGCAGTATTTT. Protein product: CASRVGSTSGGPQYF.